The clone carrying this TCR beta chain was seen only a few times. Its target is unknown. Using immunoSEQ multiplex PCR, the repertoire was profiled, and TCRdb retains in-frame clones only, with some absent. Of around 29,000 clones in the sample, 93% were seen once. The sample is drawn from a study of T cell responses to AZD1222 COVID-19 vaccine. CDR3 length: 14 residues. Trimming stripped 3 bases from V and 6 bases from J, with 15 bases between. From germline, CDR1 is LGHNA and CDR2 YNFKEQ. Broader study findings: Seropositive status at baseline applied to only a handful of AZD1222 recipients.

The rearrangement uses TRBV4-2 and TRBJ2-7; D is uncertain. The TCR was taken from an adult in good health. This specimen consisted of peripheral blood, obtained on day 0 of AZD1222 vaccination. CDR3: CASSHRLASGEQYF. As DNA, the CDR3 is TGTGCCAGCAGCCACCGCTTAGCCTCAGGCGAGCAGTACTTC.